This T cell receptor beta chain stems from a study of shared clonotypes between healthy human individuals. In the authors' methods: Filtering was not the same, since immunoSEQ gave junction-only sequences without quality scores. The repertoire was sequenced with immunoSEQ multiplex PCR; TCRdb's copy has only in-frame clones and lacks some. V, J and clone size were drawn from that table, and D and trimming were deduced from the DNA. Of roughly 2.5 million clones in the sample, around nine tenths were seen once. Trimming removed 3 bases from V and 8 bases from J; junction bases left unmatched: 10. Germline lookup yields CDR1 MDHEN and CDR2 SYDVKM. The length of the CDR3 is 16 residues.

The receptor was isolated from a man between 18 and 35 years old in good health. The chain combines TRBV28 with TRBJ1-4; TRBD1 agrees at 9 bases. Input material: naive CD4+ T cells sorted from blood. Subset noted: CD45RA+ positively selected. Here the CDR3 reads CASSFPSRTGEEKLFF. CDR3 sequence (DNA): TGTGCCAGCAGTTTCCCCTCAAGGACAGGGGAGGAAAAACTGTTTTTT.